A single T cell receptor (beta chain) is shown here with its context. Its specificity is not known. This sample is part of a study of cytomegalovirus exposure and HLA in healthy donors. Study-level background: HLA-typed donors contributed approximately 92 million unique TCRs, which were held in an early data release. Assignment to the Caucasian-associated ancestry cluster applied to less than 85% of the roughly 420 genotyped donors.

The PCR ran on 60 Vbeta and 13 Jbeta primers. The protocol was immunoSEQ multiplex PCR, while the TCRdb copy is restricted to in-frame clones and leaves out a portion. The table records over 200,000 clones, approximately 80% of them present only once. V shed 4 bases and J shed 2 bases, with 19 bases lying between them. This CDR3 has 16 residues. Germline V gene sequence: CDR1 SGDLS, CDR2 YYNGEE. Points from the study as a whole: For most subjects, TCR beta sequences were reported to predict HLA-A and HLA-B alleles with accuracy.

V and J are TRBV9 and TRBJ2-7, with D possibly being TRBD1 (6 bases). The receptor's source is a male donor in good health and CMV-seronegative. Input material: PBMCs. The CDR3 region is CASSLSPTGTTYEQYF. The CDR3 DNA reads TGTGCCAGCAGCCTCTCCCCAACCGGGACAACCTACGAGCAGTACTTC. The full variable domain, completed using reference TRBV9 and TRBJ2-7, is DSGVTQTPKHLITATGQRVTLRCSPRSGDLSVYWYQQSLDQGLQFLIQYYNGEERAKGNILERFSAQQFPDLHSELNLSSLELGDSALYFCASSLSPTGTTYEQYFGPGTRLTVT.